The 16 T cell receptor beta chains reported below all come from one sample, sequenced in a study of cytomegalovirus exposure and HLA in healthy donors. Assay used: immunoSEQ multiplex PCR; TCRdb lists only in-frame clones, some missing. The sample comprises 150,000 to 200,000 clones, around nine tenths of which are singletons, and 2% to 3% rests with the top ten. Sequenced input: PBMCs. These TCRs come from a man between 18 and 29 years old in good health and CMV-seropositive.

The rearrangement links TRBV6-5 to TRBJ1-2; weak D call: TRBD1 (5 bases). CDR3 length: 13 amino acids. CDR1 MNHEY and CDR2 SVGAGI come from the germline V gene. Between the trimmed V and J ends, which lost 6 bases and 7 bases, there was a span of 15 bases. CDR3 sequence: CASSRQREGGYTF. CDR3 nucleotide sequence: TGTGCCAGCAGCCGACAGCGGGAGGGTGGCTACACCTTC.

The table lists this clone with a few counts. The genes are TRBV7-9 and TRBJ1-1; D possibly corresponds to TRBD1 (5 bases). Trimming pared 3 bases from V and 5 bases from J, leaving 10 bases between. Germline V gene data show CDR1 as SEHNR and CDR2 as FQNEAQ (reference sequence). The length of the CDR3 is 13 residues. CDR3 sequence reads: CASSFLSGTEAFF. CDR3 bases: TGTGCCAGCAGCTTTTTGTCAGGGACTGAAGCTTTCTTT. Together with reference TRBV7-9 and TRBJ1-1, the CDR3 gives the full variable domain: DTGVSQNPRHKITKRGQNVTFRCDPISEHNRLYWYRQTLGQGPEFLTYFQNEAQLEKSRLLSDRFSAERPKGSFSTLEIQRTEQGDSAMYLCASSFLSGTEAFFGQGTRLTVV.

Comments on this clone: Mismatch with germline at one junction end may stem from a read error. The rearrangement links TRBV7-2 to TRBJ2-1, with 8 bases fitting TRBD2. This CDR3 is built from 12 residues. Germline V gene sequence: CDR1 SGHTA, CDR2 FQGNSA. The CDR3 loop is CASSPLAGSQVF. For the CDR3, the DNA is TGTGCCAGCAGCCCTCTAGCGGGCTCCCAGGTCTTC.

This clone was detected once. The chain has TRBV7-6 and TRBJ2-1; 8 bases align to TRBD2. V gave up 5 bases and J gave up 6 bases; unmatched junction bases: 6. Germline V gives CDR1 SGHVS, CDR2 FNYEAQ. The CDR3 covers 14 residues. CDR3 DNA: TGTGCCAGCAGCCCTGGGACTAGTAGCAATGAGCAGTTCTTC. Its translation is CASSPGTSSNEQFF.

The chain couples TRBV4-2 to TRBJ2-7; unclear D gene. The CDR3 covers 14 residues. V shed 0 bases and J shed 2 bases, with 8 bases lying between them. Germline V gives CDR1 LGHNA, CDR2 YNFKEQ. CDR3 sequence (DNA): TGTGCCAGCAGCCAAGAAATGGCCCCCTACGAGCAGTACTTC. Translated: CASSQEMAPYEQYF.

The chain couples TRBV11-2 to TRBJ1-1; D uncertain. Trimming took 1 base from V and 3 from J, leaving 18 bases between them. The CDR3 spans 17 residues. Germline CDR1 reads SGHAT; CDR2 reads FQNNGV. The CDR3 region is CASSLGRLYMRDTEAFF. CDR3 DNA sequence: TGTGCCAGCAGCTTAGGTCGACTATACATGAGGGACACTGAAGCTTTCTTT. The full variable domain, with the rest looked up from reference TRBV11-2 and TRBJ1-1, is EAGVAQSPRYKIIEKRQSVAFWCNPISGHATLYWYQQILGQGPKLLIQFQNNGVVDDSQLPKDRFSAERLKGVDSTLKIQPAKLEDSAVYLCASSLGRLYMRDTEAFFGQGTRLTVV.

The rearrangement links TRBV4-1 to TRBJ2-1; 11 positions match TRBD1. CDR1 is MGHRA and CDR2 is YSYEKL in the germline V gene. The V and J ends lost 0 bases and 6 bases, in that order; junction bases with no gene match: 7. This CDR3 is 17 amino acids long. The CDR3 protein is CASSQDGWDRGSNEQFF. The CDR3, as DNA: TGCGCCAGCAGCCAAGATGGGTGGGACAGGGGGTCCAATGAGCAGTTCTTC.

The chain's CDR3 is CASSQGIAGVREQYF. The CDR3 DNA reads as TGTGCCAGCAGCCAAGGAATAGCGGGAGTGCGCGAGCAGTACTTC. The chain carries TRBV4-2 and TRBJ2-7, with 9 bases identical to TRBD2. The CDR3 is made up of 15 amino acids. From germline, CDR1 is LGHNA and CDR2 YNFKEQ. J gave up 6 bases and V 1 base, and 7 bases lay outside the gene matches.

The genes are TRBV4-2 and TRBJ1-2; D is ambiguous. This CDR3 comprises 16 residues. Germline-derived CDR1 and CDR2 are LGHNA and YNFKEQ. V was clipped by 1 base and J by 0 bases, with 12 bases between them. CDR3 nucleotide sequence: TGTGCCAGCAGCCAAGCTCGCCGGGAGGCTAACTATGGCTACACCTTC. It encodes CASSQARREANYGYTF.

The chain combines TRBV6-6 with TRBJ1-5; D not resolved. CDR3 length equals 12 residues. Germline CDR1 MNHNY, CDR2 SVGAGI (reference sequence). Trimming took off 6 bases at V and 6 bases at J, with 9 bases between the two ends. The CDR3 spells CASSSPGQPQHF. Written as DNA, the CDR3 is TGTGCCAGCAGCTCACCCGGTCAGCCCCAGCATTTT.

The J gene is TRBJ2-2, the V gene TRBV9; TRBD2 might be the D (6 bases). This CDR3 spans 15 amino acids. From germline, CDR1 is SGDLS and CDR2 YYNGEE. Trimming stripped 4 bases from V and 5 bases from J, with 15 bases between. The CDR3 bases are TGTGCCAGCAGCCCCCGGGACTCGAGGACCGGGGAGCTGTTTTTT. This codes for CASSPRDSRTGELFF.

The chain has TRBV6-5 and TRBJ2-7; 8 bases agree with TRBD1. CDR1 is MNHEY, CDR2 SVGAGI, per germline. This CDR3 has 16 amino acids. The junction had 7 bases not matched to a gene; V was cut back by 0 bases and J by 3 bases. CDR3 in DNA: TGTGCCAGCAGTTACTCGAGTTTGGGACAGGTCTACGAGCAGTACTTC. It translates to CASSYSSLGQVYEQYF.

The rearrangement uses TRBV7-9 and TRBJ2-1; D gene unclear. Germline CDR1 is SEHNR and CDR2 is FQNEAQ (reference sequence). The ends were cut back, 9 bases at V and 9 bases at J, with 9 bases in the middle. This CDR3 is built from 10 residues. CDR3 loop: CASRRGEQFF. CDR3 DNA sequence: TGTGCCAGTAGGAGAGGTGAGCAGTTCTTC. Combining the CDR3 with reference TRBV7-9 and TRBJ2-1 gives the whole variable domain DTGVSQNPRHKITKRGQNVTFRCDPISEHNRLYWYRQTLGQGPEFLTYFQNEAQLEKSRLLSDRFSAERPKGSFSTLEIQRTEQGDSAMYLCASRRGEQFFGPGTRLTVL.

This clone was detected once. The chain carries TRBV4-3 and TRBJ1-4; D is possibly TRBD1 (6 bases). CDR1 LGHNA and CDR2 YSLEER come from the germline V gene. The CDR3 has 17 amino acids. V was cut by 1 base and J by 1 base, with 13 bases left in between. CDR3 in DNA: TGCGCCAGCAGCCAAGTTGGCAGGGGTAGAACTAATGAAAAACTGTTTTTT. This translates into CASSQVGRGRTNEKLFF.

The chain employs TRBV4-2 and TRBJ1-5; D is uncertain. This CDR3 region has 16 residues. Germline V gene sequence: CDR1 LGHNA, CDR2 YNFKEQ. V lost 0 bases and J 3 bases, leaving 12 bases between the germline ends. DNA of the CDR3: TGTGCCAGCAGCCAAGATCCCGGGAATCCCAATCAGCCCCAGCATTTT. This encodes CASSQDPGNPNQPQHF.

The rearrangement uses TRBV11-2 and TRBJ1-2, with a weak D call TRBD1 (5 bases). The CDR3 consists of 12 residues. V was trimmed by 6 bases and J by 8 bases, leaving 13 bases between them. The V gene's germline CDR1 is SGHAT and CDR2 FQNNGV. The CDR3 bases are TGTGCCAGCAGTGGGGGGGGGAGCGGCTACACCTTC. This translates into CASSGGGSGYTF.